This T cell receptor beta chain was recorded in a study of T cell changes during pregnancy in multiple sclerosis. This table comes from immunoSEQ multiplex PCR, and its TCRdb copy is limited to in-frame clones, with some not included. The data show about 54,000 clones, with 75% to 95% seen just once and 1.2% held by the top ten. Between the trimmed V and J ends, which lost 6 bases and 1 base, there was a span of 9 bases. CDR1 is MNHNY, CDR2 SVGAGI, per germline (reference sequence). The CDR3 extends over 13 amino acids. The source of this sequence is a female donor in good health, enrolled as a control in a pregnancy study. This sample comprised peripheral blood, obtained after pregnancy. The chain recombines TRBV6-6 with TRBJ1-1; no clear D gene. CDR3 sequence reads: CASSSTPNTEAFF. CDR3 sequence (DNA): TGTGCCAGCAGCTCGACACCGAACACTGAAGCTTTCTTT.